This TCR beta chain was captured in a study of OX40 agonist ivuxolimab in advanced cancers. Study-level results: CD4+ and CD8+ blood T cells expanded clonally by week 6 at 0.1 to 3.0 mg/kg.

A word on this clone: Antigen specificity is unknown.

The cohort excluded patients with autoimmune disease history or systemic immunosuppression. Sequencing was performed with immunoSEQ multiplex PCR; in TCRdb, only in-frame clones are kept and a portion is missing. The sample has about 150,000 clones, approximately 94% seen once. Trimming left V 6 bases short and J 9 bases short, with 17 bases between. The CDR3 is 13 amino acids. From germline, CDR1 is SGHDN and CDR2 FVKESK. Sequencing used CD4+ or CD8+ T cells sorted from blood, obtained in a trial of the OX40 agonist ivuxolimab. The rearrangement joins TRBV14 to TRBJ2-5; D assignment may be TRBD1 or TRBD2 (5 bases each). The sequence derives from an adult with an advanced solid tumor such as melanoma, head and neck, liver or kidney cancer. The CDR3 protein is CASSFQRGRAQYF. In nucleotides, the CDR3 is TGTGCCAGCAGTTTTCAGAGGGGCAGGGCCCAGTACTTC.